These 28 T cell receptor beta chains originate from one sample sequenced in a study of blood T cell repertoires in COVID-19. Profiled with immunoSEQ multiplex PCR; TCRdb holds only in-frame clones, not every one. Among under 250,000 clones listed, about four fifths were seen once. Sequencing was done on a sample of peripheral blood. Receptors were obtained from a woman aged 25-40 years who had recovered from COVID-19.

The DNA for the CDR3 is TGTGCCAGCATCAACACCCCCCAGGGTCGGTACACCTTC. Residues: CASINTPQGRYTF. The chain links TRBV28 to TRBJ1-2; perhaps TRBD1 as D (5 bases). This CDR3 is 13 amino acids long. CDR1 MDHEN and CDR2 SYDVKM come from the germline V gene. Trimming shortened V by 7 bases and J by 11 bases, and 20 bases separated the two germline ends.

V usage is TRBV7-7 and J usage is TRBJ2-3, with 9 bases matching TRBD2. CDR1 is SSHAT, CDR2 FNYEAQ, per germline (reference sequence). The length of the CDR3 is 16 residues. Germline trimming cut 4 bases from V and 2 bases from J; bases unmatched to any gene: 7. The CDR3 region is CASSSHSGGPTDTQYF. The CDR3 DNA sequence: TGTGCCAGCAGCTCTCATAGCGGGGGCCCCACAGATACGCAGTATTTT.

This clone was counted a single time. The rearrangement joins TRBV6-6 to TRBJ2-2, with D tentatively TRBD2 (5 bases). The CDR3 is 12 residues long. CDR1 MNHNY and CDR2 SVGAGI come from the germline V gene (reference sequence). V shed 10 bases and J shed 6 bases, with 12 bases lying between them. CDR3 protein: CATTPGSGELFF. The CDR3 DNA is TGTGCCACCACGCCGGGGTCCGGGGAGCTGTTTTTT.

The chain couples TRBV5-1 to TRBJ2-3; TRBD2 matches at 8 bases. The CDR3 length is 15 residues. Germline V CDR1 and CDR2: SGHRS, YFSETQ. V lost 0 bases to trimming and J lost 4 bases; unmatched junction nucleotides: 4. The CDR3 protein is CASSLVGRGADTQYF. For the CDR3, the DNA is TGCGCCAGCAGCTTGGTCGGGAGGGGGGCAGATACGCAGTATTTT.

V gene TRBV28 combines with J gene TRBJ2-7; TRBD2 aligns across 9 bases. This CDR3 comprises 15 residues. V gave up 3 bases and J gave up 5 bases; unmatched junction bases: 8. Per the germline V gene, CDR1 is MDHEN and CDR2 is SYDVKM. The CDR3 loop is CASSLVSGRTHEQYF. The CDR3 DNA is TGTGCCAGCAGTTTGGTTAGCGGGAGAACCCACGAGCAGTACTTC. Drawing the rest from reference TRBV28 and TRBJ2-7, the complete variable domain is DVKVTQSSRYLVKRTGEKVFLECVQDMDHENMFWYRQDPGLGLRLIYFSYDVKMKEKGDIPEGYSVSREKKERFSLILESASTNQTSMYLCASSLVSGRTHEQYFGPGTRLTVT.

This clone was seen a handful of times. Here the CDR3 reads CATSDSGGGGGTDTQYF. The CDR3 DNA sequence: TGTGCCACCAGTGATTCAGGCGGGGGAGGAGGAACAGATACGCAGTATTTT. V and J are TRBV24-1 and TRBJ2-3, with 7 bases that match TRBD2. The ends lost 2 bases at V and 3 bases at J; junction bases unmatched: 10. CDR1 KGHDR and CDR2 SFDVKD come from the germline V gene. The CDR3 extends over 17 amino acids.

In its sample, this clone was seen a few times. The chain joins TRBV3-1 (or the pseudogene TRBV3-2) to TRBJ2-1; TRBD2 aligns across 9 bases. Unmatched junction bases numbered 6, after V lost 2 bases and J lost 10 bases. This CDR3 region has 14 residues. Per the germline V gene, CDR1 is LGHDT and CDR2 is YNNKEL (reference sequence). The CDR3 here is CASSQTTGLAEQFF. CDR3 nucleotides: TGTGCCAGCAGCCAAACCACTGGACTAGCGGAGCAGTTCTTC.

The V gene is TRBV7-9, the J gene TRBJ2-2; D is unclear. The V and J ends lost 0 bases and 5 bases respectively, with 13 bases between them. This CDR3 is 16 amino acids long. Germline-derived CDR1 and CDR2 are SEHNR and FQNEAQ (reference sequence). CDR3 nucleotides: TGTGCCAGCAGCTTAGCACCGGGTGAATCGACCGGGGAGCTGTTTTTT. Translation: CASSLAPGESTGELFF.

CDR3: CASSEATGSYGYTF. For the CDR3, the DNA is TGTGCCAGCAGTGAAGCGACAGGGTCCTATGGCTACACCTTC. The rearrangement links TRBV6-1 to TRBJ1-2, with 7 bases aligning to TRBD1. Germline CDR1 reads MNHNS; CDR2 reads SASEGT. V was clipped by 0 bases and J by 4 bases; unmatched bases: 2. This CDR3 spans 14 amino acids.

This clone was detected only once. The V and J genes are TRBV5-6 and TRBJ2-6; D gene unclear. The V end lost 6 bases, the J end lost 2 bases, and 18 bases lay between the germline ends. Germline CDR1 and CDR2: SGHDT and YYEEEE. The CDR3 sequence is 17 residues long. In DNA, the CDR3 is TGTGCCAGCACCCTACTTGGTGATAAAGCTGGGGCCAACGTCCTGACTTTC. It specifies CASTLLGDKAGANVLTF. The entire variable domain, with the rest obtained from reference TRBV5-6 and TRBJ2-6, is as follows: DAGVTQSPTHLIKTRGQQVTLRCSPKSGHDTVSWYQQALGQGPQFIFQYYEEEERQRGNFPDRFSGHQFPNYSSELNVNALLLGDSALYLCASTLLGDKAGANVLTFGAGSRLTVL.

The V call is TRBV6-5, the J call TRBJ2-1, with D unresolved. The CDR3 length is 14 residues. V was shortened by 2 bases and J by 0 bases, with 5 bases between the two germline ends. Per the germline V gene, CDR1 is MNHEY and CDR2 is SVGAGI. DNA for the CDR3: TGTGCCAGCAGTTACCGCAGCTCCTACAATGAGCAGTTCTTC. Protein sequence: CASSYRSSYNEQFF.

Concerning this clone itself: This sample includes further DNA sequences coding for the same CDR3. This chain's CDR3 is CASSLARLQPQHF. CDR3 nucleotides: TGTGCCAGCAGTTTGGCCAGGCTACAGCCCCAGCATTTT. V is TRBV27 and J is TRBJ1-5; D unresolved. Germline V lookup: CDR1 MNHEY, CDR2 SMNVEV (reference sequence). V was trimmed by 3 bases and J by 7 bases, leaving 10 bases between them. This CDR3 spans 13 amino acids.

Only one count was recorded for this clone. The rearrangement uses TRBV4-2 and TRBJ2-7; 12 bases are a match to TRBD2. The CDR3 loop spans 19 amino acids. Germline V gene sequence: CDR1 LGHNA, CDR2 YNFKEQ. V lost 0 bases to trimming and J lost 5 bases; unmatched junction nucleotides: 14. The CDR3 region is CASSQDARLAGVGRNEQYF. The DNA of the CDR3 is TGTGCCAGCAGCCAAGACGCGAGACTAGCGGGAGTAGGTAGGAACGAGCAGTACTTC.

V gene TRBV5-1 combines with J gene TRBJ2-3, with D perhaps matching TRBD1 (6 bases). The CDR3 contains 16 residues. With 0 bases removed from V and 3 bases from J, the gap between germline ends came to 14 bases. Germline V gene data show CDR1 as SGHRS and CDR2 as YFSETQ. DNA of the CDR3: TGCGCCAGCAGCTTGGCCACCGCGACAGGTACAGATACGCAGTATTTT. Residues: CASSLATATGTDTQYF.

The gene calls are TRBV24-1 and TRBJ1-2; a possible D gene is TRBD1 (6 bases). CDR3 size: 14 residues. Germline CDR1 reads KGHDR; CDR2 reads SFDVKD. Deletions cut 9 bases from V and 2 bases from J, with 15 bases between. The CDR3 DNA reads as TGTGCCACCTCGGCCTGGACAGACAACTATGGCTACACCTTC. As protein: CATSAWTDNYGYTF.

V gene TRBV6-5 combines with J gene TRBJ1-1; TRBD1 matches 7 bases. The V gene's germline CDR1 is MNHEY and CDR2 SVGAGI. The ends lost 6 bases at V and 4 bases at J; junction bases unmatched: 5. The length of the CDR3 is 13 residues. Written as DNA, the CDR3 is TGTGCCAGCAGGGACTGGACAGGCACTGAAGCTTTCTTT. Translated: CASRDWTGTEAFF.

The chain has TRBV9 and TRBJ2-1; TRBD2 matches 8 bases. The V gene end was trimmed by 4 bases and the J gene end by 7 bases; junction bases not matched to a gene: 10. CDR3 length: 15 amino acids. Germline V gene sequence: CDR1 SGDLS, CDR2 YYNGEE. CDR3 sequence: CASSPWREARNEQFF. The DNA of the CDR3 is TGTGCCAGCAGCCCCTGGCGGGAGGCGCGAAATGAGCAGTTCTTC. Filled out from reference TRBV9 and TRBJ2-1, the complete variable domain reads DSGVTQTPKHLITATGQRVTLRCSPRSGDLSVYWYQQSLDQGLQFLIQYYNGEERAKGNILERFSAQQFPDLHSELNLSSLELGDSALYFCASSPWREARNEQFFGPGTRLTVL.

This rearrangement joins TRBV18 to TRBJ2-7, with TRBD1 matching over 9 bases. This CDR3 is built from 15 residues. After removal of 3 bases from V and 7 bases from J, the junction contained 10 bases not matched to a gene. The germline V gene has CDR1 KGHSH and CDR2 LQKENI. This CDR3 reads CASSPRTGELAEQYF. As DNA, the CDR3 is TGTGCCAGCTCACCTCGGACAGGGGAGTTAGCGGAGCAGTACTTC.

This sequence joins TRBV5-8 and TRBJ2-5; 9 positions match TRBD2. Germline-derived CDR1 and CDR2 are SGHTS and YDEGEE. The CDR3 runs 15 residues. Trimming at V came to 1 base and at J to 9 bases, leaving 10 bases not matched to a gene. The CDR3 loop is CASSLNGGGVIPQYF. Here the CDR3 DNA reads TGTGCCAGCAGCTTGAATGGCGGGGGGGTTATTCCCCAGTACTTC.

A note on this clone: Other DNA sequences within the sample encode an identical CDR3. The rearrangement joins TRBV5-5 to TRBJ2-7, with D unresolved. Germline V gene lookup returns CDR1 SGHKS and CDR2 YYEKEE (reference sequence). The CDR3 consists of 15 residues. V shed 0 bases and J shed 4 bases, with 14 bases lying between them. Here the CDR3 reads CASSLASSLSYEQYF. In nucleotides, the CDR3 is TGTGCCAGCAGCTTGGCATCTTCCCTTAGTTACGAGCAGTACTTC. Using reference TRBV5-5 and TRBJ2-7 for the parts outside the CDR3, the full variable domain is DAGVTQSPTHLIKTRGQQVTLRCSPISGHKSVSWYQQVLGQGPQFIFQYYEKEERGRGNFPDRFSARQFPNYSSELNVNALLLGDSALYLCASSLASSLSYEQYFGPGTRLTVT.

V usage is TRBV5-1 and J usage is TRBJ1-6, with TRBD1 matching over 7 bases. J lost 8 bases, V lost 4 bases, and 9 bases had no gene match. Per the germline V gene, CDR1 is SGHRS and CDR2 is YFSETQ. CDR3 length equals 15 residues. The CDR3 nucleotides read TGCGCCAGCAGCCGTCCGACAGGGCTGGATTCACCCCTCCACTTT. Encoded protein: CASSRPTGLDSPLHF.

The rearrangement uses TRBV2 and TRBJ1-1; 8 nucleotides line up with TRBD1. With V trimmed by 2 bases and J by 4 bases, 0 bases remained unmatched. The CDR3 spans 13 residues. Germline V gene sequence: CDR1 SNHLY, CDR2 FYNNEI. Written as DNA, the CDR3 is TGTGCCAGCAGTGAAACAGGGGGCACTGAAGCTTTCTTT. Encoded protein: CASSETGGTEAFF.

This chain connects TRBV7-9 to TRBJ2-1; 7 bases fit TRBD2. Germline V CDR1 and CDR2: SEHNR, FQNEAQ (reference sequence). After removal of 4 bases from V and 1 base from J, the junction contained 4 bases not matched to a gene. CDR3 length: 15 amino acids. In DNA form, the CDR3 reads TGTGCCAGCAGCTATAGCGGGCCGTCCTACAATGAGCAGTTCTTC. Translated, it gives CASSYSGPSYNEQFF.

The J gene is TRBJ1-1, the V gene TRBV13; D remains ambiguous. This CDR3 has 14 residues. Trimming left V 5 bases short and J 1 base short, with 11 bases between. The germline V gene encodes CDR1 PRHDT and CDR2 FYEKMQ (reference sequence). The CDR3 nucleotides are TGTGCCAGCAGCGTGAGGCTTCCGAACACTGAAGCTTTCTTT. Encoded protein: CASSVRLPNTEAFF.

CDR3 sequence (DNA): TGTGCCAGCAGTGAGGACAGGGGAGAAAAACTGTTTTTT. It yields the protein CASSEDRGEKLFF. This chain connects TRBV28 to TRBJ1-4; 9 nucleotides match TRBD1. Germline-derived CDR1 and CDR2 are MDHEN and SYDVKM. The V segment lost 5 bases and the J segment 8 bases; nucleotides outside the gene matches: 3. The CDR3 is 13 amino acids. Full variable domain (rest looked up from reference TRBV28 and TRBJ1-4): DVKVTQSSRYLVKRTGEKVFLECVQDMDHENMFWYRQDPGLGLRLIYFSYDVKMKEKGDIPEGYSVSREKKERFSLILESASTNQTSMYLCASSEDRGEKLFFGSGTQLSVL.

The rearrangement uses TRBV24-1 and TRBJ1-2, with a possible D match to TRBD1 (6 bases). Germline CDR1 reads KGHDR; CDR2 reads SFDVKD. The V end lost 3 bases, the J end lost 6 bases, and 13 bases lay between the germline ends. CDR3 length equals 14 residues. The CDR3 sequence: CATSDPDRKDGYTF. DNA for the CDR3: TGTGCCACCAGTGATCCTGACAGGAAGGATGGCTACACCTTC.

On this clone itself: One base separates it from a far larger clone, so it is likely a read error. CDR3 protein: CASSWRQMNTEAFF. The CDR3 DNA is TGTGCCAGCAGTTGGCGACAGATGAACACTGAAGCTTTCTTT. The chain is built from TRBV28 and TRBJ1-1; D may be TRBD1 (5 bases). This CDR3 comprises 14 residues. In germline, CDR1 is MDHEN, CDR2 SYDVKM. Trimming stripped 4 bases from V and 0 bases from J, with 9 bases between.

The rearrangement links TRBV5-6 to TRBJ2-7; possible D gene TRBD2, 6 bases. The germline gives CDR1 SGHDT, CDR2 YYEEEE. The germline V and J ends were trimmed by 2 bases and 4 bases, with 7 bases remaining between them. This CDR3 is built from 12 residues. This chain's CDR3 is CASSFGGYEQYF. The DNA of the CDR3 is TGTGCCAGCAGCTTCGGGGGTTACGAGCAGTACTTC.